The rows below give T cell receptor beta chains drawn from one sample of a study of cytomegalovirus exposure and HLA in healthy donors. The protocol was immunoSEQ multiplex PCR, while the TCRdb copy is restricted to in-frame clones and leaves out a portion. The sample lists some 110,000 clones; over 60% were seen once. Input material: PBMCs. All receptors derive from a woman between 40 and 50 years old in good health and CMV-seropositive. Both conserved end residues are trimmed from each CDR3. Clone size, where shown, is once, few, many, or a class for clones that have expanded.

abundance	j_gene	v_gene	CDR3aa
-	TRBJ1-6	TRBV5-6	ASSLDRLANSPLH
-	TRBJ2-1	TRBV10-1	ASSRQVGTYNEQF
-	TRBJ1-1	TRBV4-1	ASSQDRTSNTEAF
-	TRBJ1-1	TRBV2	AGKNQGGTEAF
-	TRBJ2-3	TRBV5-4	ASSLRSDTQY
-	TRBJ2-7	TRBV5-5	ASIISPGAREQY
-	TRBJ2-5	TRBV5-1	ASSFVAGSQETQY
-	TRBJ1-2	TRBV6-6	ASSQPGRQGAVGYT
-	TRBJ2-7	TRBV11-2	ASSLDPPREQY
-	TRBJ1-2	TRBV25-1	ASSRSGIGAYGYT
few	TRBJ1-6	TRBV28	ASSLTGGSSPLH
few	TRBJ1-6	TRBV7-2	ASSTDRDSPLH
-	TRBJ1-5	TRBV6-5	ASSTGRNQPQH
-	TRBJ2-3	TRBV5-6	ASSLKTSGGRSTDTQY
-	TRBJ2-1	TRBV28	ASSFKGALGNEQF
-	-	TRBV30	AWNYRNYEQY
few	TRBJ1-1	TRBV10-2	ASSGGSEAF
few	TRBJ2-7	TRBV11-3	ASSWTSGPYEQY
-	TRBJ2-3	TRBV12-5	ASSTGGVDTDTQY
-	TRBJ2-3	TRBV30	AWSVLGGICTDTQY
few	TRBJ2-7	TRBV6-6	ASSYQASTYEQY
-	TRBJ1-3	TRBV9	ASSADRGPGNTIY
-	TRBJ1-1	TRBV9	ASSSVDRAEAF
-	TRBJ2-3	TRBV29-1	SVVVSDTDTQY
-	TRBJ1-2	TRBV7-9	ASSLGQGGAYGYP
-	TRBJ2-2	TRBV2	ASSEVGPTGELF
-	TRBJ2-4	TRBV19	ASSIDLLAGAKNIQY
once	TRBJ2-3	TRBV29-1	SVETRGDTQY
-	TRBJ1-2	TRBV10-3	AISEQGADGYT
-	TRBJ2-3	TRBV19	ASSIAGAGADTQY
few	TRBJ1-5	TRBV6-1	ASSGEDGSSQPQH
few	TRBJ2-7	TRBV7-3	ASSPTSGSSYEQY
once	TRBJ1-2	TRBV6-1	ASSEGVSANYGYT